The present T cell receptor beta chain was sequenced within a study of blood T cells in healthy people across ages. The CDR3 totals 14 residues. V gave up 1 base and J gave up 4 bases, with 11 bases separating them. A second PCR, run for about 6 to 11 cycles, used a sample-barcoded 5' primer plus a J-beta primer mix. TCRdb reprocessed the 5' RACE reads via MiXCR and lists one record per CDR3 protein. The sample records hundreds of thousands of distinct CDR3 sequences, approximately 40% being singletons. This clonotype occurred a few times. This receptor was taken from a man older than 75 in good health. The chain employs TRBV12-3 or TRBV12-4 and TRBJ2-7, with D tentatively TRBD1 or TRBD2 (5 bases each). The material sequenced was blood. The CDR3 nucleotides read TGTGCCAGCAGTTTAGGGGGGACCCTTTACGAGCAGTACTTC. Translation gives CASSLGGTLYEQYF.